This T cell receptor (beta chain) is from a study of OX40 agonist ivuxolimab in advanced cancers. Study-level information: Across the patients, intravenous ivuxolimab was delivered every 2 weeks at 0.01 to 10 mg/kg.

Libraries were prepared by immunoSEQ multiplex PCR; TCRdb keeps only in-frame clonotypes and omits some of them. The sample has fewer than 90,000 clones; less than 90% are singletons. Blood sampling was done at baseline, cycle 4 day 1, and cycle 7 day 1. Trimming pared 0 bases from V and 7 bases from J, leaving 7 bases between. CDR3 size: 13 residues. Germline CDR1 reads MNHEY; CDR2 reads SVGAGI. The receptor's source is an adult with an advanced solid tumor such as melanoma, head and neck, liver or kidney cancer. The V and J genes are TRBV6-5 and TRBJ1-5; D remains ambiguous. The sample was CD4+ or CD8+ T cells sorted from blood, taken in a trial of the OX40 agonist ivuxolimab. CDR3 DNA sequence: TGTGCCAGCAGTTACTCGTTCAGCCAGCCCCAGCATTTT. The encoded protein is CASSYSFSQPQHF.